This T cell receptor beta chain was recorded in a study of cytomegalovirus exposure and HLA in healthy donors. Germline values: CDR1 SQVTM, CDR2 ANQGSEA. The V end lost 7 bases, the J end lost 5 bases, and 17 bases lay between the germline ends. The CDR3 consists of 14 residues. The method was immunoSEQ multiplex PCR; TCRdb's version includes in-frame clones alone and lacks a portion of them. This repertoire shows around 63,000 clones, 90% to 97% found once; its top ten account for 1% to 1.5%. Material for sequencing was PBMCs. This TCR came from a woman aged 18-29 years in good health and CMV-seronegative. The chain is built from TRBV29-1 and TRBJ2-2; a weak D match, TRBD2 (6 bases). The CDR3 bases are TGCAGCGCGGGACTCCAAACGGGGACCGGGGAGCTGTTTTTT. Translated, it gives CSAGLQTGTGELFF.